These 28 T cell receptor beta chains were all obtained from the same sample, sequenced in a study of shared clonotypes between healthy human individuals. Assay: immunoSEQ multiplex PCR; the TCRdb copy retains only in-frame clones and omits some. The sample contains approximately 100,000 clones, approximately 65% of which appear only once. Sequencing input: memory CD8+ T cells sorted from blood. As for subset: CD45RO+ cells pooled with CCR7-negative TemRA cells. These receptors all come from a woman aged 30 to 39 in good health.

The CDR3 DNA is TGTGCCAGCAGCTTAGGACAGGACTACTACGAGCAGTACTTC. Its protein is CASSLGQDYYEQYF. The V gene is TRBV27, the J gene TRBJ2-7, with a possible D match to TRBD1 (7 bases). The CDR3 length is 14 residues. Germline V gives CDR1 MNHEY, CDR2 SMNVEV (reference sequence). The V and J ends lost 6 bases and 3 bases respectively, with 15 bases between them.

The DNA for the CDR3 is TGTGCCAGCGCGACAGCGGCGTGGGTGGAGGGCTACACCTTC. This translates into CASATAAWVEGYTF. The J gene is TRBJ1-2, the V gene TRBV5-5; TRBD1 might be the D (5 bases). V lost 7 bases and J 8 bases, leaving 21 bases between the germline ends. Germline CDR1 reads SGHKS; CDR2 reads YYEKEE (reference sequence). The CDR3 length is 14 residues.

The chain carries TRBV27 and TRBJ2-7; 9 nucleotides match TRBD1. The ends lost 5 bases at V and 5 bases at J; junction bases unmatched: 7. CDR3 length equals 14 residues. In germline, CDR1 is MNHEY, CDR2 SMNVEV (reference sequence). CDR3 residues: CASSPGTGLHEQYF. For the CDR3, the DNA is TGTGCCAGCAGTCCCGGGACAGGGCTCCACGAGCAGTACTTC.

CDR3 region: CASSAGGRLNQPQHF. CDR3 nucleotide sequence: TGTGCCAGCAGTGCGGGGGGGCGCCTTAATCAGCCCCAGCATTTT. The V call is TRBV28, the J call TRBJ1-5; maybe TRBD1 (6 bases). Germline CDR1 and CDR2: MDHEN and SYDVKM. V dropped 5 bases and J dropped 4 bases, with 15 bases sitting between them. The CDR3 totals 15 residues.

The V and J genes are TRBV2 and TRBJ1-4; tentatively, D is TRBD1 (5 bases). The CDR3 is 15 amino acids. Trimming stripped 0 bases from V and 7 bases from J, with 12 bases between. Per germline, CDR1 SNHLY and CDR2 FYNNEI. The CDR3 DNA follows: TGTGCCAGCAGTGAAGCCCCCAGGGTTGGTGAAAAACTGTTTTTT. This encodes CASSEAPRVGEKLFF.

V gene TRBV19 combines with J gene TRBJ1-1, with TRBD1 as a possible D gene (5 bases). The CDR3 has 15 amino acids. V was shortened by 5 bases and J by 1 base, with 14 bases between the two germline ends. Germline CDR1 and CDR2: LNHDA and SQIVND (reference sequence). CDR3 DNA: TGTGCCAGTAGTGCATCCGATACAGGGAACACTGAAGCTTTCTTT. The encoded protein is CASSASDTGNTEAFF. Based on the CDR3 plus reference TRBV19 and TRBJ1-1, the full variable domain is DGGITQSPKYLFRKEGQNVTLSCEQNLNHDAMYWYRQDPGQGLRLIYYSQIVNDFQKGDIAEGYSVSREKKESFPLTVTSAQKNPTAFYLCASSASDTGNTEAFFGQGTRLTVV.

The genes are TRBV25-1 and TRBJ2-2; D is possibly TRBD2 (6 bases). Germline values: CDR1 MGHDK, CDR2 SYGVNS. Trimming took off 8 bases at V and 0 bases at J, with 10 bases between the two ends. CDR3 length equals 14 residues. DNA of the CDR3: TGTGCCAGCCTTGGGAGGTCGAACACCGGGGAGCTGTTTTTT. Its protein product is CASLGRSNTGELFF.

The J gene is TRBJ2-7, the V gene TRBV5-1; 10 bases are a match to TRBD2. Per germline, CDR1 SGHRS and CDR2 YFSETQ. After removal of 0 bases from V and 1 base from J, the junction contained 7 bases not matched to a gene. The CDR3 is made up of 17 amino acids. As DNA, the CDR3 is TGCGCCAGCAGCTTGGATAGTAGCGGGAGGAGTTCCTACGAGCAGTACTTC. This codes for CASSLDSSGRSSYEQYF.

This chain uses TRBV4-1 with TRBJ2-4; D is unclear. Trimming stripped 1 base from V and 8 bases from J, with 6 bases between. Germline lookup yields CDR1 MGHRA and CDR2 YSYEKL. The CDR3 spans 12 residues. The CDR3 region is CASSQGSHIQYF. CDR3 nucleotides: TGCGCCAGCAGCCAAGGCAGTCACATTCAGTACTTC.

This clone appeared once. This chain links TRBV28 with TRBJ2-2, with D perhaps TRBD2 (6 bases). V lost 0 bases, J lost 4 bases, and 12 bases lay in between. Per germline, CDR1 MDHEN and CDR2 SYDVKM. CDR3 length: 16 residues. The CDR3 protein is CASSLWPGAVTGELFF. The CDR3 DNA reads TGTGCCAGCAGTTTATGGCCGGGAGCGGTCACCGGGGAGCTGTTTTTT.

The chain employs TRBV5-6 and TRBJ2-7; the D is unclear. Germline V gene lookup returns CDR1 SGHDT and CDR2 YYEEEE. The CDR3 runs to 14 residues. V lost 2 bases, J lost 5 bases, and 14 bases lay in between. In DNA, the CDR3 is TGTGCCAGCAGCTTAATCTCCCCGCCTGACGAGCAGTACTTC. This translates into CASSLISPPDEQYF. Together with reference TRBV5-6 and TRBJ2-7, the CDR3 gives the full variable domain: DAGVTQSPTHLIKTRGQQVTLRCSPKSGHDTVSWYQQALGQGPQFIFQYYEEEERQRGNFPDRFSGHQFPNYSSELNVNALLLGDSALYLCASSLISPPDEQYFGPGTRLTVT.

This chain connects TRBV4-2 to TRBJ2-5; 10 bases fit TRBD2. The CDR3 is 16 residues long. CDR1 is LGHNA, CDR2 YNFKEQ, per germline. Trimming at V came to 0 bases and at J to 2 bases, leaving 3 bases not matched to a gene. DNA of the CDR3: TGTGCCAGCAGCCAAGATAGCGGGAGGTATCAAGAGACCCAGTACTTC. This sequence encodes CASSQDSGRYQETQYF.

The chain couples TRBV5-1 to TRBJ2-5; 11 nucleotides match TRBD2. The CDR3 is 16 amino acids. Germline V lookup: CDR1 SGHRS, CDR2 YFSETQ. Unmatched junction bases numbered 9, after V lost 3 bases and J lost 5 bases. The CDR3 coding sequence is TGCGCCAGCAGCTACCGACTAGCGGGGCCAGGGGAGACCCAGTACTTC. Encoded protein: CASSYRLAGPGETQYF.

This sequence joins TRBV4-2 and TRBJ2-1; no firm D call. The V gene's germline CDR1 is LGHNA and CDR2 YNFKEQ. The ends were cut back, 4 bases at V and 0 bases at J, with 7 bases in the middle. The CDR3 is made up of 14 amino acids. The CDR3, as DNA: TGTGCCAGCAGCCTGCCGAGCTCCTACAATGAGCAGTTCTTC. This gives the protein CASSLPSSYNEQFF.

The gene calls are TRBV9 and TRBJ2-1, with a tentative D call TRBD1 (5 bases). The V gene lost 3 bases and the J gene lost 0 bases, with 16 bases spanning the gap. Per the germline V gene, CDR1 is SGDLS and CDR2 is YYNGEE. There are 17 residues in the CDR3. The DNA for the CDR3 is TGTGCCAGCAGCGCCCACAGGACGGCTAGCTCCTACAATGAGCAGTTCTTC. Residues: CASSAHRTASSYNEQFF.

This clone occurred a few times. The chain employs TRBV25-1 and TRBJ1-2; D uncertain. Germline CDR1 MGHDK, CDR2 SYGVNS. V lost 4 bases and J 6 bases, leaving 18 bases between the germline ends. The CDR3 contains 15 residues. CDR3 coding DNA: TGTGCCAGCAGTGCAAACCTCCACGGAAGTCATGGCTACACCTTC. This translates into CASSANLHGSHGYTF.

J is TRBJ2-1 and V is TRBV28; no clear D gene. In germline, CDR1 is MDHEN, CDR2 SYDVKM. Trimming pared 4 bases from V and 5 bases from J, leaving 21 bases between. This CDR3 has 17 amino acids. CDR3 amino acids: CASSSRLRVFRHNEQFF. The CDR3 nucleotides are TGTGCCAGCAGTTCCCGCCTTAGGGTCTTCCGACACAATGAGCAGTTCTTC.

This clone was seen once. The chain carries TRBV27 and TRBJ1-6, with D possibly TRBD1 on 6 matching bases. Germline V lookup: CDR1 MNHEY, CDR2 SMNVEV (reference sequence). The length of the CDR3 is 15 residues. The V end lost 4 bases, the J end lost 1 base, and 8 bases lay between the germline ends. The chain's CDR3 is CASSSGESYNSPLHF. CDR3 DNA: TGTGCCAGCAGTTCAGGGGAATCCTATAATTCACCCCTCCACTTT.

The V call is TRBV5-4, the J call TRBJ2-2; D is tentatively TRBD1 or TRBD2 (5 bases each). CDR1 SGHNT and CDR2 YYREEE come from the germline V gene (reference sequence). The CDR3 spans 17 residues. Deletions cut 4 bases from V and 7 bases from J, with 23 bases between. CDR3 region: CASSLAPGPIRDGELFF. The CDR3 DNA follows: TGTGCCAGCAGCCTGGCGCCGGGACCAATCAGGGACGGGGAGCTGTTTTTT.

The CDR3 coding sequence is TGCGCCAGCAGCCAAGAGATCGGGCAGACCAATCAGCCCCAGCATTTT. This sequence encodes CASSQEIGQTNQPQHF. The chain has TRBV4-1 and TRBJ1-5; D is uncertain. The CDR3 is made up of 16 amino acids. Germline CDR1 reads MGHRA; CDR2 reads YSYEKL. Between the trimmed V and J ends, which lost 0 bases and 3 bases, there was a span of 12 bases.

The chain has TRBV19 and TRBJ2-5; D perhaps matches TRBD1 (5 bases). Trimming took off 1 base at V and 5 bases at J, with 11 bases between the two ends. This CDR3 is built from 14 residues. Per germline, CDR1 LNHDA and CDR2 SQIVND (reference sequence). The CDR3 sequence: CASSIGGRVETQYF. DNA for the CDR3: TGTGCCAGTAGTATAGGAGGCAGGGTCGAGACCCAGTACTTC.

This clone was seen more than once but under ten times. The chain employs TRBV9 and TRBJ1-2, with a weak D call TRBD1 (5 bases). Germline values: CDR1 SGDLS, CDR2 YYNGEE. V shed 0 bases and J shed 5 bases, with 20 bases lying between them. The CDR3 has 17 amino acids. DNA for the CDR3: TGTGCCAGCAGCGTAGCTGAGTTTAGAGACAGCCTATATGGCTACACCTTC. Protein sequence: CASSVAEFRDSLYGYTF.

The V and J genes are TRBV6-5 and TRBJ2-1; maybe TRBD2 (6 bases). With 1 base removed from V and 13 bases from J, the gap between germline ends came to 11 bases. CDR1 is MNHEY, CDR2 SVGAGI, per germline. The CDR3 is made up of 12 amino acids. The chain's CDR3 is CASSYYGGGQFF. The CDR3 DNA is TGTGCCAGCAGTTACTACGGGGGAGGCCAGTTCTTC.

The chain employs TRBV29-1 and TRBJ2-7, with 10 bases matching TRBD1. V lost 4 bases and J lost 0; bases outside the gene matches: 3. Germline assignment: CDR1 SQVTM and CDR2 ANQGSEA. This CDR3 contains 14 residues. CDR3 DNA sequence: TGCAGCGTTGTTGGGACAGGGGTCTCCTACGAGCAGTACTTC. It codes for CSVVGTGVSYEQYF.

This clone was observed a single time. The chain recombines TRBV5-6 with TRBJ2-7; D perhaps matches TRBD2 (6 bases). V was pared by 0 bases and J by 6 bases, with 13 bases between. Per the germline V gene, CDR1 is SGHDT and CDR2 is YYEEEE. This CDR3 comprises 14 residues. CDR3 protein: CASSLATSGVEQYF. The CDR3 region has the DNA TGTGCCAGCAGCTTGGCGACTAGTGGCGTCGAGCAGTACTTC.

The chain couples TRBV9 to TRBJ2-3, with D unresolved. The CDR3 loop spans 13 amino acids. Germline CDR1 is SGDLS and CDR2 is YYNGEE. The V end lost 3 bases, the J end lost 3 bases, and 8 bases lay between the germline ends. This chain's CDR3 is CASSALSTDTQYF. The CDR3 nucleotides read TGTGCCAGCAGCGCCCTATCGACAGATACGCAGTATTTT.

The table lists this clone with a few counts. The rearrangement links TRBV5-6 to TRBJ1-5, with unresolved D. CDR1 and CDR2 from the germline V gene are SGHDT and YYEEEE. This CDR3 is built from 11 residues. V was shortened by 7 bases and J by 7 bases, with 9 bases between the two germline ends. The CDR3 spells CASGLRQPQHF. CDR3 coding DNA: TGTGCCAGCGGGTTGCGACAGCCCCAGCATTTT.

V gene TRBV7-1 combines with J gene TRBJ2-1; TRBD1 is a possible D gene (6 bases). TRBV7-1 is sorted into the ORF group, with uncertain function. CDR3 length equals 16 residues. V shed 4 bases and J shed 7 bases, with 20 bases lying between them. As DNA, the CDR3 is TGTGCCAGCAGCTTAGGTCCAGGGGTAATTTGGAATGAGCAGTTCTTC. The encoded protein is CASSLGPGVIWNEQFF.